These 24 T cell receptor beta chains came from one sample sequenced in a study of vaccination and CD4 T cells after COVID-19. Treatment given: roughly 11-day PBMC culture with coronavirus spike peptide pools or control peptides (ViraFEST assay). CD4+ T cells that came from the unexposed donor were collected before the COVID-19 pandemic (2011-2018). These TCRs are of unknown antigen specificity. Sequencing of the DNA from cultured CD4+ T cells was carried out with the Oncomine TCR Beta short-read assay. TCRdb re-analysed the PCR reads in MiXCR, keeping a single row per CDR3 protein. The table has approximately 7,100 distinct CDR3 sequences, 41% seen once. The sequencing input was CD4+ T cells from blood, cultured in vitro. These receptors were obtained from a human donor in good health.

This clonotype turned up a few times. This sequence joins TRBV6-1 and TRBJ1-1, with D uncertain. The CDR3 loop spans 14 amino acids. V was clipped by 6 bases and J by 1 base, with 12 bases between them. Per germline, CDR1 MNHNS and CDR2 SASEGT. For the CDR3, the DNA is TGTGCCAGCAGCCCGATCTGGGGGAACACTGAAGCTTTCTTT. Translation gives CASSPIWGNTEAFF.

This clonotype was seen only a few times. The chain employs TRBV12-3 or TRBV12-4 and TRBJ2-7; D is possibly TRBD1 or TRBD2 (6 bases each). Trimming shortened V by 5 bases and J by 3 bases, and 11 bases separated the two germline ends. This CDR3 region has 13 residues. Here the CDR3 DNA reads TGTGCCAGCAGTATAGGGGGGCACTACGAGCAGTACTTC. Translating gives CASSIGGHYEQYF.

This clonotype came up a few times. The gene calls are TRBV12-3 or TRBV12-4 and TRBJ1-2, with 10 bases aligning to TRBD1. This CDR3 spans 15 amino acids. V was clipped by 6 bases and J by 7 bases; unmatched bases: 11. The CDR3 region has the DNA TGTGCCAGCAGGCGGCTGACAGGGGGCGCGGGTGGCTACACCTTC. Amino acid sequence: CASRRLTGGAGGYTF.

The chain employs TRBV9 and TRBJ1-3; TRBD1 is a possible D gene (6 bases). V dropped 1 base and J dropped 1 base, with 6 bases sitting between them. Looked up from germline, CDR1 is SGDLS and CDR2 is YYNGEE. The CDR3 extends over 14 amino acids. CDR3 sequence reads: CASSVQGSGNTIYF. As DNA, the CDR3 is TGTGCCAGCAGCGTACAGGGGTCTGGAAACACCATATATTTT.

The chain recombines TRBV30 with TRBJ1-6, with 7 bases matching TRBD1. Germline values: CDR1 GTSNPN, CDR2 SVGIG (reference sequence). V lost 1 base and J lost 4; bases outside the gene matches: 1. The CDR3 has 14 residues. The CDR3 sequence: CAWSAGQYNSPLHF. CDR3 nucleotide sequence: TGTGCCTGGAGTGCGGGACAGTATAATTCACCCCTCCACTTT.

The chain joins TRBV18 to TRBJ2-5; TRBD1 agrees at 7 bases. Germline assignment: CDR1 KGHSH and CDR2 LQKENI. V lost 3 bases to trimming and J lost 3 bases; unmatched junction nucleotides: 1. This CDR3 contains 13 residues. CDR3 DNA sequence: TGTGCCAGCTCACCTGGGACAGAAGAGACCCAGTACTTC. This codes for CASSPGTEETQYF.

The V and J genes are TRBV30 and TRBJ1-6; TRBD1 aligns across 8 bases. The germline CDR1 and CDR2 sequences are GTSNPN and SVGIG (reference sequence). Trimming removed 6 bases from V and 8 bases from J; junction bases left unmatched: 9. The CDR3 length is 14 residues. CDR3 in DNA: TGTGCCTGCCACGGTACAGGGGGGGATTCACCCCTCCACTTT. It translates to CACHGTGGDSPLHF.

J is TRBJ2-3 and V is TRBV29-1; D unclear. Germline V gene data show CDR1 as SQVTM and CDR2 as ANQGSEA. The length of the CDR3 is 14 residues. Trimming removed 4 bases from V and 4 bases from J, with 15 bases in between. DNA of the CDR3: TGCAGCGTTGGTGGTAGGGTTCACCCAGATACGCAGTATTTT. Translation gives CSVGGRVHPDTQYF.

This clonotype was recorded a few times. The chain carries TRBV6-4 and TRBJ1-2; D possibly corresponds to TRBD1 (5 bases). V was clipped by 3 bases and J by 4 bases, with 12 bases between them. The CDR3 consists of 14 residues. The V gene's germline CDR1 is MRHNA and CDR2 SNTAGT. CDR3: CASSEAPGSYGYTF. The CDR3 coding sequence is TGTGCCAGCAGTGAGGCCCCAGGGAGCTATGGCTACACCTTC.

A single count supports this clonotype. The chain joins TRBV27 to TRBJ2-5; no firm D call. This CDR3 contains 12 residues. The V gene lost 4 bases and the J gene lost 4 bases, with 7 bases spanning the gap. CDR1 and CDR2 (germline): MNHEY, SMNVEV (reference sequence). CDR3 nucleotides: TGTGCCAGCAGTTCTCGTGGAGAGACCCAGTACTTC. Amino acid sequence: CASSSRGETQYF.

The chain joins TRBV6-5 to TRBJ2-7, with D unclear. CDR1 MNHEY and CDR2 SVGAGI come from the germline V gene. Trimming pared 1 base from V and 7 bases from J, leaving 17 bases between. CDR3 length equals 15 residues. The CDR3 spells CASSYFGKGMGEQYF. The CDR3 DNA sequence: TGTGCCAGCAGTTACTTTGGGAAGGGAATGGGAGAGCAGTACTTC.

V gene TRBV6-1 combines with J gene TRBJ1-4; a weak D match, TRBD1 (5 bases). CDR1 and CDR2 (germline): MNHNS, SASEGT. Trimming removed 6 bases at V and 0 bases at J, with 11 bases between. CDR3 length: 15 residues. CDR3 in amino acids: CASRTGGATNEKLFF. DNA for the CDR3: TGTGCCAGCAGGACCGGGGGGGCAACTAATGAAAAACTGTTTTTT.

This chain connects TRBV30 to TRBJ1-2, with no clear D. This CDR3 spans 10 amino acids. Germline CDR1 GTSNPN, CDR2 SVGIG (reference sequence). V lost 5 bases and J 4 bases, leaving 5 bases between the germline ends. The CDR3 protein is CAWGVYGYTF. CDR3 DNA: TGTGCCTGGGGAGTCTATGGCTACACCTTC.

The chain is built from TRBV5-8 and TRBJ1-1; no clear D gene. Trimming pared 0 bases from V and 3 bases from J, leaving 9 bases between. The CDR3 consists of 14 residues. CDR1 and CDR2 (germline): SGHTS, YDEGEE. The chain's CDR3 is CASSLAGRDTEAFF. DNA for the CDR3: TGTGCCAGCAGCTTGGCCGGGAGGGACACTGAAGCTTTCTTT.

This clonotype was observed a handful of times. The V call is TRBV10-1, the J call TRBJ1-6; 7 bases are a match to TRBD1. The junction had 1 base not matched to a gene; V was cut back by 4 bases and J by 7 bases. Germline loops: CDR1 WNHNN, CDR2 SYGVQD (reference sequence). The CDR3 has 13 residues. CDR3 sequence (DNA): TGCGCCAGCAGTGCGACAGGGAATTCACCCCTCCACTTT. This encodes CASSATGNSPLHF.

The V call is TRBV21-1, the J call TRBJ2-3. TRBV21-1 corresponds to a pseudogene. This CDR3 has 15 amino acids. DNA for the CDR3: TGTGCCAGCAGCGAAATGGTAACTTCCACAGATACGCAGTATTTT. Its translation: CASSEMVTSTDTQYF.

The chain joins TRBV12-3 or TRBV12-4 to TRBJ1-2; no definite D call. With 5 bases removed from V and 3 bases from J, the gap between germline ends came to 13 bases. The CDR3 totals 14 residues. The CDR3 DNA is TGTGCCAGCAGTCCTCTCATCGCTGACTATGGCTACACCTTC. Amino acids: CASSPLIADYGYTF.

This rearrangement joins TRBV7-9 to TRBJ2-7, with D possibly TRBD2 on 5 matching bases. CDR3 length equals 12 residues. Germline V lookup: CDR1 SEHNR, CDR2 FQNEAQ (reference sequence). The ends were cut back, 7 bases at V and 7 bases at J, with 14 bases in the middle. Written as DNA, the CDR3 is TGTGCCAGCACTATCGGTTCGGGGGAGCAGTACTTC. This encodes CASTIGSGEQYF.

This clonotype was counted only a few times. The chain combines TRBV20-1 with TRBJ2-5; maybe TRBD2 (5 bases). The germline V gene encodes CDR1 DFQATT and CDR2 SNEGSKA (reference sequence). This CDR3 contains 14 residues. The V end lost 8 bases, the J end lost 1 base, and 17 bases lay between the germline ends. The CDR3 DNA sequence: TGCAGTTCAAAGGACCGGGGAACCCAAGAGACCCAGTACTTC. It specifies CSSKDRGTQETQYF.

The genes are TRBV30 and TRBJ1-1; D gene uncertain. CDR3 length: 12 residues. Looked up from germline, CDR1 is GTSNPN and CDR2 is SVGIG (reference sequence). Trimming cost V 1 base and J 2 bases, with 5 bases left between them. The DNA of the CDR3 is TGTGCCTGGAGTGCACCTAACACTGAAGCTTTCTTT. Its translation is CAWSAPNTEAFF.

Turning to this clonotype: The conserved phenylalanine or tryptophan normally closing the CDR3 is absent here, so this likely arose from a read error. The chain has TRBV30 and TRBJ1-6; unclear D gene. Germline values: CDR1 GTSNPN, CDR2 SVGIG (reference sequence). V dropped 2 bases and J dropped 10 bases, with 12 bases sitting between them. The CDR3 extends over 13 amino acids. The CDR3 is CAWSPGTRSPLHL. CDR3 DNA: TGTGCCTGGAGTCCAGGAACGAGGTCACCCCTCCACCTT.

This clonotype has only a few counts. The chain uses TRBV20-1 and TRBJ1-1; no firm D call. The ends were cut back, 4 bases at V and 6 bases at J, with 15 bases in the middle. Germline V lookup: CDR1 DFQATT, CDR2 SNEGSKA (reference sequence). The CDR3 consists of 13 residues. CDR3 loop: CSAKKPPGSEAFF. Written as DNA, the CDR3 is TGCAGTGCTAAGAAACCCCCGGGTTCTGAAGCTTTCTTT.

The chain employs TRBV11-3 and TRBJ2-1; the D is unclear. Germline values: CDR1 SGHNT, CDR2 YENEEA. V dropped 2 bases and J dropped 7 bases, with 9 bases sitting between them. This CDR3 comprises 13 residues. CDR3 sequence (DNA): TGTGCCAGCAGCTTAAATCTCGTTAATGAGCAGTTCTTC. The encoded protein is CASSLNLVNEQFF.

The gene calls are TRBV18 and TRBJ2-3; D not resolved. CDR1 and CDR2 from the germline V gene are KGHSH and LQKENI. Trimming took off 4 bases at V and 0 bases at J, with 8 bases between the two ends. The CDR3 loop spans 14 amino acids. The DNA of the CDR3 is TGTGCCAGCTCACAGGTAACTAGCACAGATACGCAGTATTTT. This sequence encodes CASSQVTSTDTQYF.